The T cell receptor beta chain under discussion was sequenced for a study of CD4+ T cells in melanoma. Study-wide results and caveats: CD8+ T cell, macrophage and B cell function reportedly correlated with neoantigen-specific CD4+ T cells. Reportedly, melanoma neoantigen-specific CD4+ T cells showed varied differentiation states.

Germline CDR1 SGHAT, CDR2 FQNNGV. V lost 4 bases to trimming and J lost 1 base, with 10 bases between them. There are 14 residues in the CDR3. A remark on this clone: Its cognate antigen is unknown.

Clones were sequenced by immunoSEQ multiplex PCR, and TCRdb holds only the in-frame ones, with some missing. The data contain 8,000 to 10,000 clones, over 55% of them seen just once; the ten biggest clones take up over 15%. This rearrangement joins TRBV11-2 to TRBJ1-1; D unresolved. The receptor was isolated from a human donor with melanoma. The sequencing sample was made of cells from a culture (not recorded whether cultured in vitro). The CDR3 DNA reads as TGTGCCAGCAGCTACCGACAAGCGAACACTGAAGCTTTCTTT. This translates into CASSYRQANTEAFF.